This entry concerns a single T cell receptor beta chain. The target antigen is unknown. The donors were all Caucasian adults (living in Nashville, Tennessee). Splitting the CD4+ cells yielded a CD45RA+ naive subset and a CD45RA-negative memory subset. The V gene's germline CDR1 is SGHRS and CDR2 YFSETQ. CDR3 length: 14 amino acids. Only in-frame clones appear in the TCRdb table, and some are missing; sequencing was by immunoSEQ multiplex PCR. The data contain under 600,000 clones, about 96% of them singletons. This specimen comes from a study of shared clonotypes between healthy human individuals. The overall study: The study enrolled a couple of women and three men aged 18 to 49.

Study observations and caveats: Relative to memory subsets, naive subsets generally showed larger estimated richness.

The TCR originated in a woman in her twenties or thirties in good health. The sequencing input was naive CD4+ T cells sorted from blood. As to subset: CD45RA+ positively selected. The V and J genes are TRBV5-1 and TRBJ2-5; unclear D gene. The assigned J gene may be wrong: the sequence end matches TRBJ2-7 better. CDR3 amino acids: CASSTTGIFHEQYF. DNA for the CDR3: TGCGCCAGCAGCACAACCGGCATTTTCCACGAGCAGTACTTC.